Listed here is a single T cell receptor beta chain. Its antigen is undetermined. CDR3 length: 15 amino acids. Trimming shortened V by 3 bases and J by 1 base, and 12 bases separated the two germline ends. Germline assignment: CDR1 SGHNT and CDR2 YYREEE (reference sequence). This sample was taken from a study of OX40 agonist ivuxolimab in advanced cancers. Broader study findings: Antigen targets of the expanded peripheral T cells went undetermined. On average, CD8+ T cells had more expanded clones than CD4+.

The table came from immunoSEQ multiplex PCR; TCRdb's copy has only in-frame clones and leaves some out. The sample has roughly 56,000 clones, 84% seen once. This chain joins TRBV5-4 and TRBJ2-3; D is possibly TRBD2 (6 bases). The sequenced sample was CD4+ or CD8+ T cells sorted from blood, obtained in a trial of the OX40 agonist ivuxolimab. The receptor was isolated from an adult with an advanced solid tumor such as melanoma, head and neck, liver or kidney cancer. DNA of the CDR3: TGTGCCAGCAGCTCGGTAGGGGAGGGCACAGATACGCAGTATTTT. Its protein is CASSSVGEGTDTQYF.